Each of the 24 T cell receptor beta chains below was sequenced from the same sample in a study of blood T cell repertoires in COVID-19. Using immunoSEQ multiplex PCR, the repertoire was profiled, and TCRdb retains in-frame clones only, with some absent. The data show about 48,000 clones, around nine tenths seen once. The sequencing sample was made of peripheral blood. These receptors all stem from a man between 70 and 80 years old with acute or convalescent COVID-19.

The chain joins TRBV18 to TRBJ2-2, with 9 bases matching TRBD1. Germline V gene lookup returns CDR1 KGHSH and CDR2 LQKENI. The CDR3 has 15 residues. V lost 3 bases, J lost 4 bases, and 3 bases stayed unmatched. The CDR3 region is CASSPGQGATGELFF. The CDR3 region has the DNA TGTGCCAGCTCACCGGGACAGGGCGCCACCGGGGAGCTGTTTTTT.

This clone was seen a single time. The DNA of the CDR3 is TGTGCCAGTAGTTCAAGAGGGAAGGATACGCAGTATTTT. Its protein product is CASSSRGKDTQYF. V gene TRBV19 combines with J gene TRBJ2-3, with D perhaps TRBD2 (5 bases). V lost 5 bases, J lost 6 bases, and 12 bases lay in between. Germline V gene data show CDR1 as LNHDA and CDR2 as SQIVND (reference sequence). CDR3 length: 13 residues. Full variable domain (outside the CDR3, taken from reference TRBV19 and TRBJ2-3): DGGITQSPKYLFRKEGQNVTLSCEQNLNHDAMYWYRQDPGQGLRLIYYSQIVNDFQKGDIAEGYSVSREKKESFPLTVTSAQKNPTAFYLCASSSRGKDTQYFGPGTRLTVL.

On this clone: The missing conserved phenylalanine or tryptophan at the end of this CDR3 makes a read error likely. The chain joins TRBV3-1 (or the pseudogene TRBV3-2) to TRBJ1-2; D uncertain. The CDR3 contains 13 residues. V was trimmed by 1 base and J by 1 base, leaving 4 bases between them. Looked up from germline, CDR1 is LGHDT and CDR2 is YNNKEL (reference sequence). The CDR3 DNA follows: TGTGCCAGCAGCCAAGTCCGTAACTATGGCTACACCCTC. Its protein is CASSQVRNYGYTL.

The count of this clone is one. The V and J genes are TRBV5-1 and TRBJ1-6; 7 bases match TRBD1. Germline assignment: CDR1 SGHRS and CDR2 YFSETQ. V lost 1 base to trimming and J lost 7 bases; unmatched junction nucleotides: 2. The CDR3 spans 14 residues. The CDR3 spells CASSLSGGNSPLHF. The CDR3 DNA follows: TGCGCCAGCAGCTTGTCAGGGGGAAATTCACCCCTCCACTTT. Complete variable domain (other parts from reference TRBV5-1 and TRBJ1-6): KAGVTQTPRYLIKTRGQQVTLSCSPISGHRSVSWYQQTPGQGLQFLFEYFSETQRNKGNFPGRFSGRQFSNSRSEMNVSTLELGDSALYLCASSLSGGNSPLHFGNGTRLTVT.

The chain couples TRBV5-4 to TRBJ2-3, with D perhaps TRBD2 (6 bases). The CDR3 sequence is 18 residues long. V was cut by 4 bases and J by 2 bases, with 23 bases left in between. The V gene's germline CDR1 is SGHNT and CDR2 YYREEE (reference sequence). This CDR3 is CASSQSTLYAGHTDTQYF. DNA of the CDR3: TGTGCCAGCAGCCAATCAACTTTATATGCGGGGCACACAGATACGCAGTATTTT.

This clone was observed a single time. The rearrangement links TRBV27 to TRBJ1-1; no clear D gene. V was shortened by 2 bases and J by 0 bases, with 10 bases between the two germline ends. The CDR3 is 15 amino acids. CDR1 MNHEY and CDR2 SMNVEV come from the germline V gene (reference sequence). CDR3 protein: CASSLTNSLNTEAFF. The CDR3 DNA sequence: TGTGCCAGCAGTTTAACAAACAGTCTGAACACTGAAGCTTTCTTT.

The chain links TRBV9 to TRBJ2-5, with unresolved D. The CDR3 covers 14 residues. Germline V gives CDR1 SGDLS, CDR2 YYNGEE. V was clipped by 0 bases and J by 1 base, with 7 bases between them. CDR3 residues: CASSVDGFQETQYF. CDR3 nucleotide sequence: TGTGCCAGCAGCGTAGACGGTTTCCAAGAGACCCAGTACTTC.

The chain joins TRBV30 to TRBJ1-4; 9 bases align to TRBD1. The germline V gene encodes CDR1 GTSNPN and CDR2 SVGIG (reference sequence). This CDR3 spans 13 amino acids. V was pared by 4 bases and J by 5 bases, with 2 bases of the junction left unmatched. The CDR3 nucleotides are TGTGCCTGGATCGGACAGGGGAATGAAAAACTGTTTTTT. Protein: CAWIGQGNEKLFF.

This rearrangement joins TRBV2 to TRBJ2-3; 9 bases are shared with TRBD1. J lost 4 bases, V lost 10 bases, and 9 bases had no gene match. Germline CDR1 SNHLY, CDR2 FYNNEI. The CDR3 is 14 amino acids. CDR3 in amino acids: CATGRDRASDTQYF. Here the CDR3 DNA reads TGTGCCACGGGCCGGGACAGGGCATCAGATACGCAGTATTTT. The full variable domain, completed using reference TRBV2 and TRBJ2-3, is EPEVTQTPSHQVTQMGQEVILRCVPISNHLYFYWYRQILGQKVEFLVSFYNNEISEKSEIFDDQFSVERPDGSNFTLKIRSTKLEDSAMYFCATGRDRASDTQYFGPGTRLTVL.

J is TRBJ2-5 and V is TRBV4-3, with D possibly being TRBD1 (6 bases). This CDR3 spans 15 amino acids. V lost 4 bases to trimming and J lost 4 bases, with 16 bases between them. Germline V gives CDR1 LGHNA, CDR2 YSLEER. CDR3 loop: CASSPRAGDAETQYF. CDR3 nucleotides: TGCGCCAGCAGCCCTAGGGCAGGGGACGCAGAGACCCAGTACTTC.

V and J are TRBV18 and TRBJ2-3; TRBD2 matches 10 bases. The CDR3 has 16 residues. J gave up 6 bases and V 2 bases, and 8 bases lay outside the gene matches. CDR1 KGHSH and CDR2 LQKENI come from the germline V gene. The CDR3 is CASSPLSSGGTDTQYF. In nucleotides, the CDR3 is TGTGCCAGCTCACCATTGAGTAGCGGGGGGACCGATACGCAGTATTTT.

The chain joins TRBV2 to TRBJ1-2; a possible D gene is TRBD1 (6 bases). In germline, CDR1 is SNHLY, CDR2 FYNNEI. V was trimmed by 7 bases and J by 7 bases, leaving 16 bases between them. CDR3 length: 13 amino acids. This chain's CDR3 is CASTLTGMAGYTF. The CDR3 coding sequence is TGTGCCAGCACTCTAACAGGGATGGCTGGCTACACCTTC.

The chain uses TRBV2 and TRBJ1-2; maybe TRBD1 (6 bases). V dropped 6 bases and J dropped 6 bases, with 14 bases sitting between them. The CDR3 loop spans 13 amino acids. Germline CDR1 and CDR2: SNHLY and FYNNEI. In DNA, the CDR3 is TGTGCCAGCAGGGGAACAGGGTTTGATGGCTACACCTTC. Its translation: CASRGTGFDGYTF.

The V gene is TRBV7-2, the J gene TRBJ1-5, with TRBD1 as a possible D gene (6 bases). CDR3 length: 15 residues. V was clipped by 7 bases and J by 7 bases, with 20 bases between them. Germline lookup yields CDR1 SGHTA and CDR2 FQGNSA. In nucleotides, the CDR3 is TGTGCCAGCAACCAAGGTCTGGGGGCACCCCAGCCCCAGCATTTT. This codes for CASNQGLGAPQPQHF.

The chain is built from TRBV3-1 (or the pseudogene TRBV3-2) and TRBJ2-7; D not resolved. The CDR3 runs to 11 residues. Germline V gene lookup returns CDR1 LGHDT and CDR2 YNNKEL (reference sequence). V gave up 2 bases and J gave up 4 bases, with 3 bases separating them. The CDR3: CASSQIYEQYF. As DNA, the CDR3 is TGTGCCAGCAGCCAAATATACGAGCAGTACTTC.

This sequence joins TRBV5-4 and TRBJ2-7, with 10 bases lining up with TRBD1. Germline V gene data show CDR1 as SGHNT and CDR2 as YYREEE (reference sequence). This CDR3 has 15 amino acids. V was clipped by 4 bases and J by 4 bases; unmatched bases: 8. Here the CDR3 DNA reads TGTGCCAGCAGCCTTTCCGGGACAGGGGTTTACGAGCAGTACTTC. Its translation is CASSLSGTGVYEQYF.

The chain has TRBV7-2 and TRBJ2-3, with D hard to call. This CDR3 region has 15 residues. CDR1 and CDR2 (germline): SGHTA, FQGNSA. The ends were cut back, 4 bases at V and 3 bases at J, with 14 bases in the middle. The CDR3 bases are TGTGCCAGCAGCTCGGTCCGGGTGACGACAGATACGCAGTATTTT. Residues: CASSSVRVTTDTQYF. The full variable domain, its missing parts supplied by reference TRBV7-2 and TRBJ2-3, is GAGVSQSPSNKVTEKGKDVELRCDPISGHTALYWYRQSLGQGLEFLIYFQGNSAPDKSGLPSDRFSAERTGGSVSTLTIQRTQQEDSAVYLCASSSVRVTTDTQYFGPGTRLTVL.

The chain has TRBV18 and TRBJ1-1; 9 bases are shared with TRBD1. V was pared by 6 bases and J by 3 bases, with 11 bases of the junction left unmatched. CDR1 and CDR2 (germline): KGHSH, LQKENI. The CDR3 loop spans 16 amino acids. CDR3 residues: CASSLGTGSGDTEAFF. CDR3 coding DNA: TGTGCCAGCTCGCTTGGGACAGGGAGTGGCGACACTGAAGCTTTCTTT.

This chain links TRBV15 with TRBJ1-6; D not certain. The CDR3 spans 15 residues. Germline loops: CDR1 LNHNV, CDR2 YYDKDF (reference sequence). The V and J ends lost 0 bases and 10 bases respectively, with 13 bases between them. CDR3 sequence (DNA): TGTGCCACCAGCAGAGATGGAGTTGGAGGATCACCCCTCCACTTT. It encodes CATSRDGVGGSPLHF.

The chain joins TRBV15 to TRBJ1-1; 10 nucleotides line up with TRBD1. The CDR3 is 16 amino acids. V trimming: 6 bases; J trimming: 2 bases; junction bases outside the gene matches: 9. Germline CDR1 is LNHNV and CDR2 is YYDKDF (reference sequence). CDR3: CATRGSGQGTNTEAFF. CDR3 coding DNA: TGTGCCACCAGGGGCTCGGGACAGGGGACTAACACTGAAGCTTTCTTT.

This chain connects TRBV4-3 to TRBJ1-5; 8 positions match TRBD1. The CDR3 runs 15 residues. V trimming: 4 bases; J trimming: 7 bases; junction bases outside the gene matches: 9. Germline V gene sequence: CDR1 LGHNA, CDR2 YSLEER. The CDR3 here is CASSPNQGAGQPQHF. In DNA form, the CDR3 reads TGCGCCAGCAGCCCGAATCAGGGGGCAGGGCAGCCCCAGCATTTT.

CDR3 sequence (DNA): TGTGCCAGCAGCGCCGACAGGGAGGAGCGCTACGAGCAGTACTTC. Amino acid sequence: CASSADREERYEQYF. The rearrangement joins TRBV7-6 to TRBJ2-7; possibly TRBD1 for D (7 bases). The CDR3 is 15 residues long. V dropped 5 bases and J dropped 3 bases, with 17 bases sitting between them. CDR1 is SGHVS, CDR2 FNYEAQ, per germline.

Worth noting for this clone: Other DNA sequences in this specimen translate into the identical CDR3. This chain links TRBV6-1 with TRBJ1-4, with 9 bases matching TRBD1. V lost 2 bases and J lost 8; bases outside the gene matches: 6. This CDR3 region has 15 residues. The germline CDR1 and CDR2 sequences are MNHNS and SASEGT. The chain's CDR3 is CASSETGGSGEKLFF. The CDR3 DNA sequence: TGTGCCAGCAGTGAAACAGGGGGCTCTGGGGAAAAACTGTTTTTT.

This rearrangement joins TRBV7-2 to TRBJ2-1; 10 nucleotides agree with TRBD1. Trimming at V came to 5 bases and at J to 4 bases, leaving 5 bases not matched to a gene. There are 15 residues in the CDR3. Per germline, CDR1 SGHTA and CDR2 FQGNSA. CDR3 protein: CASSMDRGVYNEQFF. Written as DNA, the CDR3 is TGTGCCAGCAGCATGGACAGGGGGGTTTACAATGAGCAGTTCTTC.